A single sample is the source of the 14 T cell receptor beta chains below, sequenced in a study of shared clonotypes between healthy human individuals. Sequenced by immunoSEQ multiplex PCR; TCRdb stores in-frame clones only, minus some. The profile shows some 2.1 million clones, roughly 95% of them singletons. Naive-designated CD8 cells lacked CD45RO, were positively enriched for CCR7, and omitted terminally differentiated effector memory CD45RA+ cells. Sequencing used naive CD8+ T cells from PBMCs. The receptors shown here come from a man younger than 35 in good health. Some clones in this sample may be carry-over from other donors' samples.

This chain links TRBV6-1 with TRBJ1-1; 7 bases match TRBD1. V was clipped by 6 bases and J by 8 bases; unmatched bases: 6. This CDR3 spans 12 amino acids. The germline gives CDR1 MNHNS, CDR2 SASEGT. The CDR3 sequence is CASRSGQVEAFF. In DNA, the CDR3 is TGTGCCAGCAGGAGCGGACAGGTGGAAGCTTTCTTT.

V is TRBV6-5 and J is TRBJ1-4, with D possibly TRBD1 on 6 matching bases. The CDR3 contains 16 residues. From germline, CDR1 is MNHEY and CDR2 SVGAGI. V was pared by 0 bases and J by 6 bases, with 14 bases between. CDR3 nucleotide sequence: TGTGCCAGCAGTTACTCGGTCGGGACATTAGATGAAAAACTGTTTTTT. Residues: CASSYSVGTLDEKLFF.

On this clone: At the DNA level, this CDR3 is encoded by other sequences in the same sample as well. The CDR3 loop reads CASSVAAGNYGYTF. CDR3 coding DNA: TGTGCCAGCAGCGTAGCGGCAGGGAACTATGGCTACACCTTC. The J gene is TRBJ1-2, the V gene TRBV9; D possibly corresponds to TRBD1 (5 bases). The V gene's germline CDR1 is SGDLS and CDR2 YYNGEE. This CDR3 comprises 14 residues. V was trimmed by 0 bases and J by 2 bases, leaving 8 bases between them. Full variable domain (missing parts from reference TRBV9 and TRBJ1-2): DSGVTQTPKHLITATGQRVTLRCSPRSGDLSVYWYQQSLDQGLQFLIQYYNGEERAKGNILERFSAQQFPDLHSELNLSSLELGDSALYFCASSVAAGNYGYTFGSGTRLTVV.

This sequence joins TRBV1 and TRBJ2-2. TRBV1 is a pseudogene locus. The CDR3 runs 14 residues. CDR3 amino acids: CTSSQDLREGELFF. Written as DNA, the CDR3 is TGCACCAGCAGCCAAGATTTAAGGGAAGGGGAGCTGTTTTTT.

J is TRBJ2-2 and V is TRBV28; 12 bases are a match to TRBD2. The germline V gene encodes CDR1 MDHEN and CDR2 SYDVKM. Unmatched junction bases numbered 5, after V lost 5 bases and J lost 4 bases. The length of the CDR3 is 16 residues. The CDR3: CASSTPSGRGTGELFF. The CDR3 DNA is TGTGCCAGCAGTACCCCTAGCGGGAGGGGCACCGGGGAGCTGTTTTTT.

The rearrangement uses TRBV4-3 and TRBJ1-5; TRBD1 agrees at 7 bases. In germline, CDR1 is LGHNA, CDR2 YSLEER. This CDR3 is 14 amino acids long. The J segment lost 8 bases and the V segment lost 0 bases, leaving 4 bases of the junction unmatched. Written as DNA, the CDR3 is TGCGCCAGCAGCCAAGATGCAGGGGGAGAGCCCCAGCATTTT. This encodes CASSQDAGGEPQHF.

The V call is TRBV4-1, the J call TRBJ1-4; 7 nucleotides agree with TRBD1. The ends lost 3 bases at V and 12 bases at J; junction bases unmatched: 4. The CDR3 spans 12 residues. Germline CDR1 reads MGHRA; CDR2 reads YSYEKL. The CDR3 coding sequence is TGCGCCAGCAGCCAGACAGGGTCGGAACTGTTTTTT. Encoded protein: CASSQTGSELFF.

The chain has TRBV29-1 and TRBJ2-3, with 8 bases fitting TRBD1. The CDR3 totals 13 residues. Germline CDR1 SQVTM, CDR2 ANQGSEA. The V and J ends lost 0 bases and 10 bases, in that order; junction bases with no gene match: 6. CDR3 sequence: CSVEDRQGAAQYF. Written as DNA, the CDR3 is TGCAGCGTTGAAGATCGGCAGGGGGCCGCGCAGTATTTT.

This chain connects TRBV6-1 to TRBJ2-4; D gene ambiguous. Germline assignment: CDR1 MNHNS and CDR2 SASEGT. The V end was cut by 5 bases, the J end by 2 bases, with 13 bases between. The CDR3 runs 15 residues. The chain's CDR3 is CASSITRRSKNIQYF. The CDR3 DNA reads as TGTGCCAGCAGTATCACGAGACGGTCCAAAAACATTCAGTACTTC.

The J gene is TRBJ2-3, the V gene TRBV9, with 15 bases fitting TRBD2. Germline values: CDR1 SGDLS, CDR2 YYNGEE. The CDR3 consists of 18 residues. V shed 4 bases and J 0 bases; nucleotides not matched to a gene: 6. As DNA, the CDR3 is TGTGCCAGCAGCCACGGACTAGCGGGAGGGCTGAGCACAGATACGCAGTATTTT. As protein: CASSHGLAGGLSTDTQYF.

The chain recombines TRBV7-9 with TRBJ2-7, with D perhaps TRBD1 (5 bases). From germline, CDR1 is SEHNR and CDR2 FQNEAQ (reference sequence). The CDR3 is 18 residues long. V shed 6 bases and J shed 3 bases, with 27 bases lying between them. This chain's CDR3 is CASSLLMTGAPQGYEQYF. The CDR3 DNA reads as TGTGCCAGCAGTTTACTTATGACCGGAGCTCCCCAGGGCTACGAGCAGTACTTC. Based on the CDR3 plus reference TRBV7-9 and TRBJ2-7, the full variable domain is DTGVSQNPRHKITKRGQNVTFRCDPISEHNRLYWYRQTLGQGPEFLTYFQNEAQLEKSRLLSDRFSAERPKGSFSTLEIQRTEQGDSAMYLCASSLLMTGAPQGYEQYFGPGTRLTVT.

The rearrangement links TRBV7-9 to TRBJ2-7, with 8 nucleotides matching TRBD1. The CDR3 length is 14 residues. J gave up 6 bases and V 5 bases, and 9 bases lay outside the gene matches. Per the germline V gene, CDR1 is SEHNR and CDR2 is FQNEAQ (reference sequence). Here the CDR3 reads CASSQTGEAGEQYF. For the CDR3, the DNA is TGTGCCAGCAGCCAGACAGGGGAAGCGGGCGAGCAGTACTTC.

The J gene is TRBJ2-7, the V gene TRBV7-6; D gene unclear. Trimming took 5 bases from V and 4 from J, leaving 12 bases between them. CDR3 length: 13 residues. The germline CDR1 and CDR2 sequences are SGHVS and FNYEAQ. In DNA form, the CDR3 reads TGTGCCAGCAGCAGAATGGACCGGTACGAGCAGTACTTC. Its translation is CASSRMDRYEQYF. Full variable domain (rest looked up from reference TRBV7-6 and TRBJ2-7): GAGVSQSPRYKVTKRGQDVALRCDPISGHVSLYWYRQALGQGPEFLTYFNYEAQQDKSGLPNDRFSAERPEGSISTLTIQRTEQRDSAMYRCASSRMDRYEQYFGPGTRLTVT.

The rearrangement links TRBV28 to TRBJ2-7; TRBD1 or TRBD2 may be the D gene (5 bases each). The CDR3 contains 13 residues. The V end lost 6 bases, the J end lost 1 base, and 10 bases lay between the germline ends. CDR1 is MDHEN, CDR2 SYDVKM, per germline. The CDR3 DNA reads TGTGCCAGCAGGGGGGAAAGGTCCTACGAGCAGTACTTC. Residues: CASRGERSYEQYF.